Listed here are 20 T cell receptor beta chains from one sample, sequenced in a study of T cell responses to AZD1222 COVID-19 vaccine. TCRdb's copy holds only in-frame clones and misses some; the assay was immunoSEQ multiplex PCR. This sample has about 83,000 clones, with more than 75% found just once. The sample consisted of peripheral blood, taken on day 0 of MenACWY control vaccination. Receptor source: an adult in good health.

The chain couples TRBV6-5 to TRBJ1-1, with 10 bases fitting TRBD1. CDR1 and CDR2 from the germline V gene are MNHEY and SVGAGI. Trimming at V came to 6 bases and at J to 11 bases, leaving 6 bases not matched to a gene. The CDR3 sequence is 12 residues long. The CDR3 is CASRSSDRGAFF. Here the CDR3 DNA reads TGTGCCAGCAGATCATCGGACAGGGGGGCTTTCTTT.

CDR3 nucleotide sequence: TGTGCCAGCAGTCACAGGGCCGAGCAGTACTTC. It yields the protein CASSHRAEQYF. This sequence joins TRBV6-5 and TRBJ2-7; TRBD1 might be the D (6 bases). The length of the CDR3 is 11 residues. Trimming took off 5 bases at V and 6 bases at J, with 8 bases between the two ends. Germline loops: CDR1 MNHEY, CDR2 SVGAGI.

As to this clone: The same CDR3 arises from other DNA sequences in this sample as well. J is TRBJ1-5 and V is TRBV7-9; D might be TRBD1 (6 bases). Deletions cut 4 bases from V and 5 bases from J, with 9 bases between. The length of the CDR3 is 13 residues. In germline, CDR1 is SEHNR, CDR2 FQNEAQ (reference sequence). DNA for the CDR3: TGTGCCAGCAGCTCGAACAGGGATCAGCCCCAGCATTTT. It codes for CASSSNRDQPQHF.

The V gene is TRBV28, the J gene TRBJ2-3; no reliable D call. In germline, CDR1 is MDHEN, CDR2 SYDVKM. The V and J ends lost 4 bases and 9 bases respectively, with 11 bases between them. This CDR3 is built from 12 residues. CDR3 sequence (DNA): TGTGCCAGCAGTTCCACCTGGAAAACGCAGTATTTT. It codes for CASSSTWKTQYF. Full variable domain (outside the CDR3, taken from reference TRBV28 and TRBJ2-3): DVKVTQSSRYLVKRTGEKVFLECVQDMDHENMFWYRQDPGLGLRLIYFSYDVKMKEKGDIPEGYSVSREKKERFSLILESASTNQTSMYLCASSSTWKTQYFGPGTRLTVL.

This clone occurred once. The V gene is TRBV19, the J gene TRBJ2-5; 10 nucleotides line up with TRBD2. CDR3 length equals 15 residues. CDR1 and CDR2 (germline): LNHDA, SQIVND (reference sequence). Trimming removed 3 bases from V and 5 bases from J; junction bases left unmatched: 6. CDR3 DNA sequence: TGTGCCAGTAGTATGGGGGGTAGCGGGAGGGAGACCCAGTACTTC. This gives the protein CASSMGGSGRETQYF.

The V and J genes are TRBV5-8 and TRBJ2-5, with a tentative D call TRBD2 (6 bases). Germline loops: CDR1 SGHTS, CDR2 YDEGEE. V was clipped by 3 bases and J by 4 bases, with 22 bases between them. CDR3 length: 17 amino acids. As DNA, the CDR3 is TGTGCCAGCAGCTCGGCGTCCTACGCGGGAACAGGAGAGACCCAGTACTTC. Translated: CASSSASYAGTGETQYF. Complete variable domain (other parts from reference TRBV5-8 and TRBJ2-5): EAGVTQSPTHLIKTRGQQATLRCSPISGHTSVYWYQQALGLGLQFLLWYDEGEERNRGNFPPRFSGRQFPNYSSELNVNALELEDSALYLCASSSASYAGTGETQYFGPGTRLLVL.

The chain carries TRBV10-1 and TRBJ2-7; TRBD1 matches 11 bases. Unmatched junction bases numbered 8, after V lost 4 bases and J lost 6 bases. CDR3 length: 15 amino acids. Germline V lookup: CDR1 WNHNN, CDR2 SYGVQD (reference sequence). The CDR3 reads CASSVRGQGAGEQYF. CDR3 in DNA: TGCGCCAGCAGTGTCCGAGGACAGGGGGCAGGCGAGCAGTACTTC.

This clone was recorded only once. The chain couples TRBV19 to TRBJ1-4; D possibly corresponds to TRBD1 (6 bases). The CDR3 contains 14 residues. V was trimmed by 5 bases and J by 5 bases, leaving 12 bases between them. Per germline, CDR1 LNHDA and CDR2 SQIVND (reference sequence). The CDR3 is CASSLTGLNEKLFF. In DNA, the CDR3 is TGTGCCAGTAGTTTAACAGGGTTGAATGAAAAACTGTTTTTT.

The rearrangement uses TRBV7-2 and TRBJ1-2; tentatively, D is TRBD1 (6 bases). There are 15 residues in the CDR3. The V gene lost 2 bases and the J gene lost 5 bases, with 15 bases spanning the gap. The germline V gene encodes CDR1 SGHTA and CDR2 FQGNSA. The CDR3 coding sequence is TGTGCCAGCAGCTTATCACCAGGGGAGCCTTATGGCTACACCTTC. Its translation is CASSLSPGEPYGYTF.

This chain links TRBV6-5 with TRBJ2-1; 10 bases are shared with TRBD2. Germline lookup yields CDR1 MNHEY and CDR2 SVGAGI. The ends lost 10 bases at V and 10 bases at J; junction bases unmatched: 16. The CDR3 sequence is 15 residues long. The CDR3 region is CATHARTSGLMEQFF. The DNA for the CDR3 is TGTGCCACCCACGCCCGGACTAGCGGTCTGATGGAGCAGTTCTTC.

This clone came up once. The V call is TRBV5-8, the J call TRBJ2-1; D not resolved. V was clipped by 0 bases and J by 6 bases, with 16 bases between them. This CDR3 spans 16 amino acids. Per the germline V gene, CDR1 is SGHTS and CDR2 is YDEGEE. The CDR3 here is CASSLGQVRLSNEQFF. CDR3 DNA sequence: TGTGCCAGCAGCTTGGGTCAGGTTAGGCTAAGCAATGAGCAGTTCTTC.

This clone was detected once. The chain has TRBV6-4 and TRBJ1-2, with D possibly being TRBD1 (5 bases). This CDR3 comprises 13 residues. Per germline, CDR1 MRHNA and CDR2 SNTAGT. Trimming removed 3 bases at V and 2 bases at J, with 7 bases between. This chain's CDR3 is CASSEEGNYGYTF. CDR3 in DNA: TGTGCCAGCAGTGAGGAGGGGAACTATGGCTACACCTTC.

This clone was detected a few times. The CDR3 sequence: CASSLEGGAYEKLFF. In DNA, the CDR3 is TGTGCCAGCAGCTTAGAGGGCGGGGCGTATGAAAAACTGTTTTTT. V usage is TRBV7-2 and J usage is TRBJ1-4; tentatively, D is TRBD1 (5 bases). CDR1 is SGHTA, CDR2 FQGNSA, per germline. This CDR3 is built from 15 residues. V was trimmed by 1 base and J by 6 bases, leaving 12 bases between them.

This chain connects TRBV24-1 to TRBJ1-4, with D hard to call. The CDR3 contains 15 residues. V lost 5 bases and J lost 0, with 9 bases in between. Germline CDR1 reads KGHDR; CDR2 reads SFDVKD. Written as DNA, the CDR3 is TGTGCCACCAGTGCCAACAGCGCAACTAATGAAAAACTGTTTTTT. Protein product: CATSANSATNEKLFF.

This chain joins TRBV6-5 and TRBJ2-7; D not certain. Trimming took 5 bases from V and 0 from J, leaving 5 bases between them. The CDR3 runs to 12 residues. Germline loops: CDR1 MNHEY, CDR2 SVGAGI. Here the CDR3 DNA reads TGTGCCAGCAGTACCGCCTCCTACGAGCAGTACTTC. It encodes CASSTASYEQYF.

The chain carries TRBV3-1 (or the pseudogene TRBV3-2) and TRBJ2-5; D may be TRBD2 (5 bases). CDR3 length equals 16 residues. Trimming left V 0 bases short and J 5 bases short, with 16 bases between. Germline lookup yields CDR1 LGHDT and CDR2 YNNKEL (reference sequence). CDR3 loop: CASSQDINTRRETQYF. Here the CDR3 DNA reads TGTGCCAGCAGCCAAGATATAAACACTAGAAGGGAGACCCAGTACTTC.

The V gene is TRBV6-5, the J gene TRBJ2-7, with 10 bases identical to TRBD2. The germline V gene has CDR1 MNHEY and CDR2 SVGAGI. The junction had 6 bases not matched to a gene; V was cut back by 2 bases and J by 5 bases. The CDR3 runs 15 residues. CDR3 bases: TGTGCCAGCAGTTACGGTAGCGGGAGGTTCGACGAGCAGTACTTC. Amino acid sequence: CASSYGSGRFDEQYF.

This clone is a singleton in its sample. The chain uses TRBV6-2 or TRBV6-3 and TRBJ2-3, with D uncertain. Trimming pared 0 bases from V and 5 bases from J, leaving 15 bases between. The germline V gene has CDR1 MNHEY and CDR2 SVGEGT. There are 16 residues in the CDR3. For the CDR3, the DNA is TGTGCCAGCAGTTACTCTGTGTCTCTGGGTGGAGATACGCAGTATTTT. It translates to CASSYSVSLGGDTQYF.

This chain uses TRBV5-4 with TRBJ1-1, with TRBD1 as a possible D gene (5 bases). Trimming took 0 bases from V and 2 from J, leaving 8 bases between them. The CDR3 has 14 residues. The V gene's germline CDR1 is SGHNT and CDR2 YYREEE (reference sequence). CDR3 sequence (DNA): TGTGCCAGCAGCTTGGACAGGCATAACACTGAAGCTTTCTTT. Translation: CASSLDRHNTEAFF.

The CDR3 protein is CASRALTYEQYF. CDR3 DNA: TGTGCCAGCAGGGCTCTTACCTACGAGCAGTACTTC. The chain couples TRBV6-5 to TRBJ2-7; D is uncertain. V lost 6 bases and J 2 bases, leaving 8 bases between the germline ends. Per germline, CDR1 MNHEY and CDR2 SVGAGI. The CDR3 has 12 amino acids.